This T cell receptor (beta chain) is from a study of T-cell memory formation after mild COVID-19. This clonotype has a count of ten or more. TCR alpha and TCR beta cDNA libraries carrying sample barcodes and UMIs came from 5'RACE with constant-segment primers. TCRdb used MiXCR to reprocess the 5' RACE reads, holding one entry per CDR3 protein. The table shows more than 300,000 distinct CDR3 sequences, with 20% to 25% occurring only once. The V gene's germline CDR1 is LGHNA and CDR2 YSLEER. Deletions cut 0 bases from V and 3 bases from J, with 6 bases between. This CDR3 comprises 14 residues. This rearrangement joins TRBV4-3 to TRBJ1-5; unclear D gene. This receptor was identified in a man in his late teens or twenties who had mild COVID-19 (a few samples of this study predate the infection). Cell type and time point are not known. The sample consisted of PBMCs or a T cell subset sorted from them (not recorded which). The CDR3 nucleotides are TGCGCCAGCAGCCAAGATAGTCTCAATCAGCCCCAGCATTTT. Protein sequence: CASSQDSLNQPQHF.